This T cell receptor (beta chain) was observed in a study of T cells in Graves' hyperthyroidism and ophthalmopathy (dated by TCRdb to between 2019 and 2020). For the study in its entirety: Peripheral blood was collected at initial diagnosis, before any treatment. To identify distinguishing TCR V-J signatures, a discovery cohort of around 98 patients was used, comprising some 43 with Graves' ophthalmopathy and some 57 with stable Graves' hyperthyroidism. The paper reports TCR Vbeta CDR3 sequencing of approximately 130 peripheral blood samples: around 45 ophthalmopathy, under 80 hyperthyroidism and approximately 17 progressor patients. The roughly 94 discovery patients were randomly split 7:3 into training and test sets. Following sampling, methimazole starting at 30 mg daily was given to hyperthyroidism patients, and high-dose intravenous methylprednisolone was given to ophthalmopathy patients. Prospective prediction of ophthalmopathy was tested in an independent validation cohort consisting of 18 hyperthyroidism patients and 17 patients who later progressed to ophthalmopathy. The study also compared thyroid tissue and blood T-cell repertoires from several Graves' hyperthyroidism patients.

CDR1 and CDR2 are drawn from the germline V gene (reference sequence): DFQATT, SNEGSKA. V is pruned by 5 bases and J by 2 bases, leaving 3 bases of the junction without a gene match. From its cysteine to its phenylalanine, the CDR3 spans 13 amino acids. The only DNA kept is the CDR3, 39 bases in frame from the first base. Amplification of TCR beta CDR3 regions was carried out from RNA transcripts. A first-round RT-PCR of the TCR CDR3 used the HTBI primer set with the Qiagen OneStep RT-PCR kit. A second multiplex PCR round built the libraries, followed by size selection and purification. Paired-end sequencing of the libraries was performed with 100 bp reads on an Illumina HiSeq2000. Regarding the original processing steps: SOAPnuke was used to process the raw data, with reads discarded if the reads contained adapters or uncalled bases, had a mean Phred below 15, or lacked an exact constant-primer or identifier match. High-quality paired reads were merged using COPE v1.2.5, and each unique nucleotide sequence was defined as a clonotype. Clonotypes were aligned to IMGT TRBV, TRBD and TRBJ reference segments using MiTCR v1.1. The analysis was restricted to V-J combinations with a frequency above 0.0001, which together covered over 99% of the repertoires. A TCS score was defined as the ratio between F50 (clonal expansion) and ExV (chaos), using BLOSUM62-based TCRdist between CDR3 peptides within each V-J. Welch's t-statistics and random forest reduced 450 to 600 V-J features to roughly 13, which were used in a naive Bayes classifier (R e1071). TCRdb itself trimmed the public reads at Q25 with fastp, ran MiXCR and retained productive beta chains. One record per CDR3 amino acid sequence lists the most common genes and DNA. Clone size and V and J calls follow TCRdb, not the original study. In all, the sample holds roughly 400,000 distinct CDR3 sequences, and over 13% of those were seen once. The ten largest clones add up to 25% to 30% of the sample.

On the study overall, not on this receptor specifically: In validation, the model predicted progression to ophthalmopathy with approximately 71% sensitivity and approximately 78% specificity, a median of 6.5 months before onset. Ophthalmopathy was separated from stable hyperthyroidism by a 13 V-J signature model, with about 86% sensitivity and about 84% specificity obtained in cross-validation and 80%/75% obtained in testing. Sample size was not statistically predetermined, and blinding of investigators to group allocation was not performed. Most expanded thyroid clonotypes (frequency above 0.001) were also detected in blood, a finding suggesting that blood repertoires may reflect thyroid immune responses.

About this clonotype: No antigen is known for it. No much larger clonotype is one base removed from it; base qualities were not supplied.

Moderately to severely active disease, a Clinical Activity Score of at least 3, a NOSPECS grade of at least 4, and a duration under 3 months were present in ophthalmopathy patients. Patients with uncontrolled infections, other autoimmune diseases, pregnancy or lactation were excluded. Diagnoses were established on the basis of clinical symptoms, serum thyroxine and TRAb, thyroid ultrasound, and orbital computed tomography. PBMCs were isolated from roughly 10 ml of fresh peripheral blood by Ficoll-Paque density gradient centrifugation. Total RNA was extracted using Trizol reagent, and RNA quality was assessed on an Agilent 2100 Bioanalyzer.

Specimen: blood. This TCR was sampled from a man aged 50 to 59 with Graves' ophthalmopathy. Recombination connected TRBV20-1 to TRBJ2-3; a stretch of 8 junction bases matches TRBD1. The DNA reads as follows: TGCAGTGCTTCGGACAGGGTCACAGATACGCAGTATTTT. It translates to CSASDRVTDTQYF.